The T cell receptor (beta chain) under discussion was sequenced for a study of T cells in tuberculosis. At the level of the study: In South Africa, adults with active tuberculosis were compared with IGRA-negative and latently infected IGRA-positive adolescents.

Overall study results and limits: Selection depended on which cryopreserved specimens were available. Shorter CDR3-alpha in active tuberculosis partly drove smaller distances.

This clone was counted between two and nine times. Its cognate antigen is unknown. Clones were read by immunoSEQ multiplex PCR, and TCRdb kept only the in-frame ones, dropping some. The sample has roughly 34,000 clones, about nine tenths seen once. CDR1 and CDR2 from the germline V gene are SGHDN and FVKESK. The CDR3 extends over 15 amino acids. V trimming: 4 bases; J trimming: 2 bases; junction bases outside the gene matches: 5. V usage is TRBV14 and J usage is TRBJ2-7; 10 bases are shared with TRBD2. Specimen: PBMCs. The receptor was derived from a donor between 10 and 35 years old with latent tuberculosis or without tuberculosis infection. Some clones in this sample may be carry-over from other donors' samples. CDR3 residues: CASSPGLADPYEQYF. CDR3 nucleotides: TGTGCCAGCAGCCCCGGACTAGCGGATCCCTACGAGCAGTACTTC.